These T cell receptor beta chains were read from a single sample in a study of blood T cells in healthy people across ages. TCRdb used MiXCR to reprocess the 5' RACE reads, holding one entry per CDR3 protein. In the table there are over 1,200,000 distinct CDR3 sequences, approximately 59% of which are singletons. Input material: blood. Receptor source: a man younger than 35 in good health. Each CDR3 is given with its conserved first and last residue. D genes are given only for firm matches. The size field is filled for only some rows; it gives once, few, many or a size class.

clone_size: few
cdr3_length: 16
v_call: TRBV20-1
d_call: NA
j_call: TRBJ2-1
cdr3_aa: CSARDIYGISDNEQFF
cdr3_nt: TGCAGTGCTAGAGATATTTATGGAATCTCAGACAATGAGCAGTTCTTC

clone_size: NA
cdr3_length: 17
v_call: TRBV20-1
d_call: NA
j_call: TRBJ1-4
cdr3_aa: CSGWIDGVVGANEKLFF
cdr3_nt: TGCAGTGGCTGGATCGACGGGGTGGTAGGAGCTAATGAAAAACTGTTTTTT

clone_size: few
cdr3_length: 14
v_call: TRBV3-1
d_call: NA
j_call: TRBJ1-2
cdr3_aa: CASGNGGQLYGYTF
cdr3_nt: TGTGCCAGCGGTAACGGGGGTCAGCTCTATGGCTACACCTTC

clone_size: once
cdr3_length: 12
v_call: TRBV7-2
d_call: NA
j_call: TRBJ1-1
cdr3_aa: CASRFGWTETFF
cdr3_nt: TGTGCCAGCAGGTTTGGATGGACTGAAACTTTCTTT

clone_size: NA
cdr3_length: 14
v_call: TRBV4-3
d_call: NA
j_call: TRBJ2-1
cdr3_aa: CASSQELLGGEQFF
cdr3_nt: TGCGCCAGCAGCCAAGAGCTACTTGGGGGGGAGCAGTTCTTC

clone_size: NA
cdr3_length: 13
v_call: TRBV11-3
d_call: NA
j_call: TRBJ1-1
cdr3_aa: CASSLHMNTEAFF
cdr3_nt: TGTGCCAGCAGCCTCCACATGAACACTGAAGCTTTCTTT

clone_size: NA
cdr3_length: 17
v_call: TRBV12-3/TRBV12-4
d_call: TRBD2
j_call: TRBJ2-3
cdr3_aa: CASSLVVAGGVTDTQYF
cdr3_nt: TGTGCCAGCAGTTTAGTGGTAGCGGGAGGAGTCACAGATACGCAGTATTTT

clone_size: NA
cdr3_length: 16
v_call: TRBV5-6
d_call: NA
j_call: TRBJ2-1
cdr3_aa: CASSLALAEFNNEQFF
cdr3_nt: TGTGCCAGCAGCTTAGCCTTAGCGGAGTTCAACAATGAGCAGTTCTTC

clone_size: few
cdr3_length: 19
v_call: TRBV4-1
d_call: TRBD1
j_call: TRBJ2-3
cdr3_aa: CASSQRDRGRGVDADTQYF
cdr3_nt: TGCGCCAGCAGCCAACGTGACAGGGGACGGGGTGTGGACGCAGATACGCAGTATTTT

clone_size: NA
cdr3_length: 13
v_call: TRBV20-1
d_call: NA
j_call: TRBJ1-6
cdr3_aa: CSAREKYNSPLHF
cdr3_nt: TGCAGTGCTAGAGAAAAATATAATTCACCCCTCCACTTT

clone_size: NA
cdr3_length: 13
v_call: TRBV12-3/TRBV12-4
d_call: NA
j_call: TRBJ2-7
cdr3_aa: CASRDLTYNEQYF
cdr3_nt: TGTGCCAGCCGGGACCTAACCTACAATGAGCAGTACTTC

clone_size: many
cdr3_length: 14
v_call: TRBV4-2
d_call: NA
j_call: TRBJ1-6
cdr3_aa: CASSGALAFSPLHF
cdr3_nt: TGTGCCAGCAGCGGGGCCTTAGCATTTTCACCCCTCCACTTT

clone_size: NA
cdr3_length: 16
v_call: TRBV20-1
d_call: NA
j_call: TRBJ2-1
cdr3_aa: CSARGPLRGTYDEQFF
cdr3_nt: TGCAGTGCTAGGGGGCCCCTGCGAGGCACGTACGATGAGCAGTTCTTC

clone_size: NA
cdr3_length: 14
v_call: TRBV12-3/TRBV12-4
d_call: TRBD2
j_call: TRBJ2-7
cdr3_aa: CASSWTRGVYEQYF
cdr3_nt: TGTGCCAGCAGTTGGACTAGAGGGGTCTACGAGCAGTACTTC

clone_size: few
cdr3_length: 13
v_call: TRBV4-1
d_call: NA
j_call: TRBJ1-1
cdr3_aa: CASSLGINTEAFF
cdr3_nt: TGCGCCAGCAGCCTAGGTATCAACACTGAAGCTTTCTTT

clone_size: few
cdr3_length: 16
v_call: TRBV28
d_call: NA
j_call: TRBJ2-1
cdr3_aa: CASSYDRWGRLNEQFF
cdr3_nt: TGTGCCAGCAGTTACGACCGCTGGGGCAGGCTTAATGAGCAGTTCTTC

clone_size: few
cdr3_length: 14
v_call: TRBV3-1
d_call: NA
j_call: TRBJ2-4
cdr3_aa: CASSQAPPADIQYF
cdr3_nt: TGTGCCAGCAGCCAAGCCCCTCCTGCGGACATTCAGTACTTC

clone_size: NA
cdr3_length: 15
v_call: TRBV7-2
d_call: TRBD1
j_call: TRBJ1-4
cdr3_aa: CASSSPTGGPHVLFF
cdr3_nt: TGTGCCAGCAGTTCACCCACAGGGGGCCCCCACGTACTGTTTTTT

clone_size: NA
cdr3_length: 11
v_call: TRBV6-6
d_call: NA
j_call: TRBJ1-4
cdr3_aa: CASRVGEKLFF
cdr3_nt: TGTGCCAGCAGGGTGGGTGAAAAACTGTTTTTT

clone_size: few
cdr3_length: 13
v_call: TRBV29-1
d_call: NA
j_call: TRBJ2-3
cdr3_aa: CSVARAGTDTQYF
cdr3_nt: TGCAGCGTTGCCAGGGCCGGCACAGATACGCAGTATTTT

clone_size: few
cdr3_length: 14
v_call: TRBV20-1
d_call: NA
j_call: TRBJ2-4
cdr3_aa: CSASRAIAKNIQYF
cdr3_nt: TGCAGTGCTAGTCGCGCGATAGCCAAAAACATTCAGTACTTC

clone_size: few
cdr3_length: 12
v_call: TRBV27
d_call: NA
j_call: TRBJ2-7
cdr3_aa: CASSFFRGPQYF
cdr3_nt: TGTGCCAGCAGTTTCTTTCGGGGGCCTCAGTACTTC

clone_size: few
cdr3_length: 15
v_call: TRBV2
d_call: NA
j_call: TRBJ2-6
cdr3_aa: CASSDSRSGANVLTF
cdr3_nt: TGTGCCAGCAGTGACTCGCGCTCTGGGGCCAACGTCCTGACTTTC

clone_size: few
cdr3_length: 14
v_call: TRBV29-1
d_call: NA
j_call: TRBJ2-5
cdr3_aa: CSVEDLSREETQYF
cdr3_nt: TGCAGCGTTGAAGATCTTTCCAGGGAAGAGACCCAGTACTTC

clone_size: few
cdr3_length: 14
v_call: TRBV6-5
d_call: NA
j_call: TRBJ1-1
cdr3_aa: CASSYARGRLQAFF
cdr3_nt: TGTGCCAGCAGTTACGCCAGGGGCCGGTTACAAGCTTTCTTT

clone_size: NA
cdr3_length: 19
v_call: TRBV7-6
d_call: TRBD1
j_call: TRBJ1-1
cdr3_aa: CASSLAIQTGANPNTEAFF
cdr3_nt: TGTGCCAGCAGCTTAGCCATTCAGACAGGGGCGAACCCGAACACTGAAGCTTTCTTT

clone_size: NA
cdr3_length: 11
v_call: TRBV29-1
d_call: NA
j_call: TRBJ2-3
cdr3_aa: CSVTSRDTQYF
cdr3_nt: TGCAGCGTCACATCTCGAGATACGCAGTATTTT

clone_size: NA
cdr3_length: 12
v_call: TRBV10-3
d_call: NA
j_call: TRBJ2-7
cdr3_aa: CAISGTVNEQYF
cdr3_nt: TGTGCCATCAGTGGGACTGTCAATGAGCAGTACTTC